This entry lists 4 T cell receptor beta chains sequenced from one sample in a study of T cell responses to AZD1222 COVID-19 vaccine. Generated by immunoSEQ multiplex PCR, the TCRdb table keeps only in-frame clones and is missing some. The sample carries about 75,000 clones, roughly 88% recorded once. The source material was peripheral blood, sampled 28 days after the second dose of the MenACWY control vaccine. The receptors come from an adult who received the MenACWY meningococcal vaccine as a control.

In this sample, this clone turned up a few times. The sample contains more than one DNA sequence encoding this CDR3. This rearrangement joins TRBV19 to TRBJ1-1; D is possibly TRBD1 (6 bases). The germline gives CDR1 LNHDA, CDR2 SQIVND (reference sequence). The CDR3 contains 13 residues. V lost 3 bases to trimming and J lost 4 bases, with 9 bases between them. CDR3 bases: TGTGCCAGTAGTATGGGCAGGGGCACTGAAGCTTTCTTT. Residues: CASSMGRGTEAFF.

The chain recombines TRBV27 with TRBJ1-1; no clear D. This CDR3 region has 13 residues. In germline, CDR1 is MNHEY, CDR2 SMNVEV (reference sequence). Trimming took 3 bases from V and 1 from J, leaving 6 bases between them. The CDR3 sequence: CASSFSKNTEAFF. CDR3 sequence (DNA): TGTGCCAGCAGTTTCTCAAAGAACACTGAAGCTTTCTTT.

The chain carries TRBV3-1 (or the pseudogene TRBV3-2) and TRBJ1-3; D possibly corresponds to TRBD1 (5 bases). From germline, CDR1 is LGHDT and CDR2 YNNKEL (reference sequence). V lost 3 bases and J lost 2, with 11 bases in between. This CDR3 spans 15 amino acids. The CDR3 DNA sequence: TGTGCCAGCAGCCAGACTAGGGGACCTGGAAACACCATATATTTT. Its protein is CASSQTRGPGNTIYF.

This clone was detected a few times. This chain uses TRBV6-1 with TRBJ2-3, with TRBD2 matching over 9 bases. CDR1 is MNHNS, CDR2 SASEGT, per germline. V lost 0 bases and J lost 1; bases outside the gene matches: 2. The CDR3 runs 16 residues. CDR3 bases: TGTGCCAGCAGTGAAGCCTTAGCGGGGGGCACAGATACGCAGTATTTT. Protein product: CASSEALAGGTDTQYF.